Here is one TCR beta chain with its context. Its antigen remains unidentified. The cohort comprised some 680 healthy bone marrow donors. At the time of sampling, all cohort members were nominally healthy, though unrecorded immune exposures were likely present. The donor was CMV seropositive and belonged to the group of 250 to 350 seropositive cohort members. A peripheral blood sample was collected from each donor, and TCR beta sequencing was performed on peripheral blood mononuclear cells. Genomic DNA extraction from the blood cell samples was performed with the Qiagen DNeasy Blood Extraction Kit. This specimen belongs to a study of cytomegalovirus exposure and HLA in healthy donors (dated by TCRdb to about 2017). With respect to the entire study: An earlier analysis of some 500 of the donors reported about 250 Gb of sequence data and about 100 million unique TCR beta sequences from 190 million or so T cells. An earlier analysis of fewer than 700 of the donors applied high-throughput TCR beta sequencing to assess whether each TCR beta V gene segment acted as functional or pseudogenic. Every discovery cohort repertoire had been produced on one sequencing platform. A separate validation cohort of 100 to 150 different subjects was used in addition to the roughly 640-subject first cohort. A handful of DR-DQ haplotypes were treated as single units for association and clustering because of strong linkage in the cohort. Rather than drawing on any new phenotypic data, the later analysis identified candidate immune exposures from TCR beta sequences and the way those sequences occurred across donors. To predict cytomegalovirus infection status, the study combined high-throughput TCR immunosequencing, statistical association of individual TCRs with disease status, and machine learning. Donor age, sex, ethnicity and CMV serostatus were compiled together with the repertoire data. Genome-wide SNP genotypes for about three fifths of the roughly 700 donors were used in a later genetic analysis, which treated that subset as a discovery cohort. On average, around 230,000 unique TCR beta nucleotide sequences were sequenced per donor among a few hundred genotyped donors of the cohort, with roughly 18% of those sequences being non-productive. Among the roughly 430 genotyped donors, more than 70% belonged to the genetic ancestry cluster associated with self-reported Caucasian donors. The number of donors typed differed by locus, with 629-630 for A, B, C, DRB1 and DQB1, around 560 for DQA1, some 570 for DPA1, and around 450 for DPB1. A later analysis re-examined previously published TCR beta repertoires from over 500 donors and added high-resolution HLA genotyping to investigate patterns of TCR occurrence. Class I and class II HLA loci were covered by the typing at four-digit resolution. About 320 gigabases of sequencing data and tens of millions of unique TCR sequences were included in an early release covering about 620 HLA-typed donors. The T cell repertoires of around 670 subjects were profiled by immunosequencing and related to cytomegalovirus serostatus. The study was designed to test whether signatures of past pathogen exposure could be identified by cataloging public T cell receptors. Study-level results and caveats: Across donors, most TCR sequences were observed very rarely, whereas some public TCRs were present in many individuals. The cohort was sequenced for TCR beta chains only, and without alpha or paired-chain data the features that could be detected were limited. Compared with equally common non-associated chains, HLA-associated TCR beta chains in a later analysis were more clonally expanded and had lower generation probabilities. Because counts were too low, about 15 rarely observed V segments, including chromosome 9 orphons, were left out of the earlier analysis of some 640 of the donors. Sequencing depth was assumed to be roughly uniform across donors in the presence/absence analyses, though that assumption may not hold. When HLA alleles, especially DR and DQ, strongly co-occurred, TCR associations were difficult to assign to individual alleles. Because HLA typing was missing for some donors at each locus, association tests included only the typed subset. A group of highly shared sequence variants was considered likely to be a technical artifact of the sequencing pipeline. A later analysis found that TCR association rates varied across HLA loci, with DRB1 alleles showing the most associated TCRs and HLA-C alleles the fewest. The classifier was reported to diagnose cytomegalovirus status with high specificity and sensitivity in both the original cohort and the validation cohort. A later analysis associated 16,951 TCR beta sequences with specific HLA alleles at a false discovery rate of 0.05. According to a later genetic analysis, donors in an Asian-associated ancestry cluster had fewer N-insertions in productive TCRs than the approximately 650-donor mean. An earlier analysis of approximately 570 of the donors showed that most TCR beta V segments appeared in productive rearrangements either about 87% or about 30% of the time, which broadly matched IMGT annotations. For the cohort, immune exposure information was limited to CMV serostatus. According to a later analysis, most CMV-associated TCR beta chains appeared to be HLA-restricted, and the HLA associations seemed to be driven largely by CMV exposure. In vitro tests confirmed that a few of the cytomegalovirus-associated TCR beta chains recognize cytomegalovirus antigens. According to the authors, the approach could potentially be generalized to other disease states and immunological phenotypes. Correlated functional status among segregating V segments might be attributable to linkage disequilibrium, but an unknown experimental factor could not be ruled out. A further reported finding was that TCR beta sequences accurately predicted the HLA-A and HLA-B alleles for most subjects in the first cohort. A later analysis reported that several top co-occurrence clusters appeared linked to parvovirus B19, influenza, CMV and Epstein-Barr virus. The 87-base-pair reads could not distinguish some IMGT-functional V segments, including TRBV6-2 and TRBV6-3, so those segments were excluded. An association between a missense DCLRE1C variant and V-gene and J-gene trimming of TCR beta chains was found in a later genetic analysis and replicated in an independent cohort. In the study, around 150 TCR beta chains were listed as associated with cytomegalovirus.

The library was produced with the immunoSEQ multiplex PCR assay. The multiplex PCR relied on a mix of 60 forward primers for TCR Vbeta segments and 13 reverse primers for TCR Jbeta segments. The CDR3 region of rearranged TCR beta genes was amplified from genomic DNA with a multiplex PCR assay. The Illumina HiSeq System was used to sequence the amplified TCR beta libraries as 87-base-pair reads. Processing in the source paper ran as follows. In a later analysis, tens of millions of unique TCR beta chains were counted across the roughly 610 repertoires, and about 10 million of these chains were shared by at least two donors. Raw reads were error-corrected and collapsed into unique sequences with a nearest-neighbor algorithm that merged closely related sequences to remove PCR and sequencing errors. V, D and J gene segments were assigned by aligning CDR3 sequences to IMGT reference sequences. For a sequence to be retained, a match of at least six nucleotides was required to both a V gene segment and a J gene segment. A rearrangement was called productive if the CDR3 had no stop codons and remained in frame with V and J, and every other rearrangement was called non-productive. Following IMGT convention, CDR3 was defined as the stretch from the second conserved V-encoded cysteine to the conserved J-encoded phenylalanine. The earlier analysis of about 560 of the donors excluded any sequence lacking an unambiguous match to a single V gene segment. An earlier analysis of around 600 of the donors classified V segments as functional when productive rearrangements were above 56.7% and as segregating when the standard deviation between donors was above 5%. A statistical classification framework was developed to diagnose cytomegalovirus status using the catalog of TCR beta chain sequences. V and J gene assignment, in a later analysis, came from comparing TCR nucleotide sequences with IMGT/GENE-DB human TR gene sequences. A later analysis assigned CDR3 sequences and most-parsimonious VDJ recombination scenarios with the TCRdist pipeline. In a later analysis, every TCR beta chain was defined by the combination of its CDR3 amino acid sequence and its V-gene family, and reads without a unique V-gene family were dropped. In a later analysis, around 650 highly shared, low-generation-probability nucleotide sequences were removed to address suspected cross-contamination and a sequencing artifact. A later analysis calculated a clonal expansion index for each public chain from normalized within-repertoire ranks of inferred template counts. Generation probabilities in a later analysis came from a VDJ recombination model fitted to out-of-frame rearrangements, and those results were checked against IGoR. Hypergeometric tests were used in a later analysis to score TCR-TCR, TCR-HLA and TCR-CMV co-occurrence, with a repertoire-size bias correction applied to the TCR pairs. False discovery rates were estimated in a later analysis by permuting HLA or CMV assignments 20 times. A later analysis grouped co-occurring TCRs with DBSCAN, adding TCRdist sequence similarity when clustering within HLA-allele-positive subsets. Repertoires with fewer than 30,000 or more than 120,000 public chains, plus five repertoires with anomalous nucleotide sharing, were excluded from co-occurrence clustering. Sourced from immuneACCESS, this table was stored by TCRdb with only in-frame sequences that have V and J called. A share of the clones is absent; for the studies checked, an unresolved V gene accounts for under half, and the remainder has no known explanation. The V and J calls and the clone size are those of that table, but D and trimming were determined from the DNA. In this sample's table one finds fewer than 85,000 clones. Less than 5.5% of the sample is taken by the ten largest.

The CDR3 measures 16 amino acids from cysteine to phenylalanine. Only CDR3 DNA remains: 48 bases, in frame from the first base. The germline V end is reduced by 1 base and the J end by 6 bases; junction bases left unmatched: 8. Recombination linked TRBV23-1 to TRBJ2-7, and TRBD2 aligns with 11 junction nucleotides. TRBV23-1 is given ORF status, its function remaining uncertain. This clonotype originated in a woman aged 40 to 49 in good health and CMV-seropositive. Sequenced input: PBMCs. The nucleotide sequence is TGCGCCAGCAGTCAATGGGGTAGCGGGGGGGCGGGCGAGCAGTACTTC. This sequence encodes CASSQWGSGGAGEQYF.